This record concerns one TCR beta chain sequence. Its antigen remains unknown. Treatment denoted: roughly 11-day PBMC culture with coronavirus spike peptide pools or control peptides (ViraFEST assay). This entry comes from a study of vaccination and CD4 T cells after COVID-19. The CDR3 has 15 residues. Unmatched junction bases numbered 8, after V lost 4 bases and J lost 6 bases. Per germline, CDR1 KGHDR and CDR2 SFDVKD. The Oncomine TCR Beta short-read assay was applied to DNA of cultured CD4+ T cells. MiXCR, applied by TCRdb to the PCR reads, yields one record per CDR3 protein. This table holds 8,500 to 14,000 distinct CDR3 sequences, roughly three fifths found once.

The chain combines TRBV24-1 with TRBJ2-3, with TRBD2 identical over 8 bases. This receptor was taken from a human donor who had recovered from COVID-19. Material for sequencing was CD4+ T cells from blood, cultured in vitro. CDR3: CATSETSGPGDTQYF. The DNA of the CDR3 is TGTGCCACCAGTGAAACTAGCGGCCCCGGGGATACGCAGTATTTT.